Described below is a single TCR beta chain sequence and its context. This record comes from a study of blood T cell repertoires in COVID-19. Study summary: COVID-19 samples collected from the United States, Italy and Spain covered acute and convalescent phases.

Trimming removed 4 bases from V and 5 bases from J, with 11 bases in between. Germline loops: CDR1 LGHDT, CDR2 YNNKEL (reference sequence). The CDR3 loop spans 13 amino acids. Method: immunoSEQ multiplex PCR; TCRdb's copy keeps in-frame clones and lacks some. The sample yields 150,000 to 200,000 clones, about 85% seen once. Specimen: peripheral blood. The chain links TRBV3-1 (or the pseudogene TRBV3-2) to TRBJ2-5; D not certain. The sequence was collected from a man in his sixties or seventies with active or convalescent COVID-19. CDR3 sequence (DNA): TGTGCCAGCAGCCTCGGCGGCGCGGAGACCCAGTACTTC. This encodes CASSLGGAETQYF.